This T cell receptor (beta chain) was captured by sequencing in a study of breast tumors, draining lymph nodes, adjacent tissues. Points from the study as a whole: Data only fit, rather than demonstrated, lymph node origin of most tumor T cells.

Each CDR3 protein is one row after TCRdb ran MiXCR on the multiplex PCR reads. The repertoire holds several thousand distinct CDR3 sequences, with roughly 41% as singletons. Germline V gives CDR1 DFQATT, CDR2 SNEGSKA (reference sequence). Trimming took 6 bases from V and 4 from J; bases not matched to a gene: 8. The CDR3 is made up of 13 amino acids. Comments on this clonotype: Its cognate antigen is unknown.

Sequencing was performed on tumor-adjacent breast tissue. The sequence was collected from a female donor with breast cancer. Some clones in this sample may be carry-over from other donors' samples. The chain is built from TRBV20-1 and TRBJ2-7; 8 bases align to TRBD1. CDR3 nucleotide sequence: TGCAGTGCAACAAGGACAGGGAATTACGAGCAGTACTTC. Translated: CSATRTGNYEQYF.